This T cell receptor (beta chain) emerged from a study of blood T cell repertoires in COVID-19. Study summary: COVID-19 samples collected from the United States, Italy and Spain covered acute and convalescent phases. Sample material is recorded as cDNA or gDNA derived from T cells, B-cell-depleted T cells, or PBMCs.

The germline V gene encodes CDR1 SGHRS and CDR2 YFSETQ. V was trimmed by 4 bases and J by 7 bases, leaving 18 bases between them. CDR3 size: 15 residues. In the original workflow: Reference gene primer amplification gave estimated nucleated cell counts. Method: immunoSEQ multiplex PCR; TCRdb's copy keeps in-frame clones and lacks some. V and J calls and clone size are copied from that table; D and trimming were computed from the DNA. The table records roughly 150,000 clones, about 84% of them present only once. The chain is built from TRBV5-1 and TRBJ2-1; tentative D call: TRBD2 (5 bases). This receptor was obtained from a woman aged 50 to 60 with acute or convalescent COVID-19. The sample was peripheral blood. CDR3 residues: CASSPDSTSRNEQFF. As DNA, the CDR3 is TGCGCCAGCAGCCCGGACTCGACGTCTAGGAATGAGCAGTTCTTC.